The TCR beta chain described here comes from a study of T cells in narcolepsy. Study as a whole: Healthy controls were enrolled alongside patients with narcolepsy type 1 or type 2.

The study's findings and limits: Autoreactive HCRT-specific and TRIB2-specific clonotypes were marked in same-patient CSF-versus-blood CD4+ comparisons. Healthy controls reportedly lacked the autoreactive clonotypes serially found in patients' blood.

This clone was detected only once. Antigen specificity is unknown. The repertoire was sequenced with immunoSEQ multiplex PCR; TCRdb's copy has only in-frame clones and lacks some. Of 20,000 to 25,000 clones listed, just over 90% are singletons. The receptor was isolated from a human donor with narcolepsy. The sequenced sample was CD45RA- memory CD4+ T cells from PBMCs.

For the CDR3, the DNA is TGTGCCAGCTCCCCGGGGAGTCCGAACACTGAAGCTTTCTTT. Its translation is CASSPGSPNTEAFF. V is TRBV18 and J is TRBJ1-1; D gene uncertain. This CDR3 has 14 amino acids. Germline-derived CDR1 and CDR2 are KGHSH and LQKENI. The ends were cut back, 6 bases at V and 1 base at J, with 12 bases in the middle.